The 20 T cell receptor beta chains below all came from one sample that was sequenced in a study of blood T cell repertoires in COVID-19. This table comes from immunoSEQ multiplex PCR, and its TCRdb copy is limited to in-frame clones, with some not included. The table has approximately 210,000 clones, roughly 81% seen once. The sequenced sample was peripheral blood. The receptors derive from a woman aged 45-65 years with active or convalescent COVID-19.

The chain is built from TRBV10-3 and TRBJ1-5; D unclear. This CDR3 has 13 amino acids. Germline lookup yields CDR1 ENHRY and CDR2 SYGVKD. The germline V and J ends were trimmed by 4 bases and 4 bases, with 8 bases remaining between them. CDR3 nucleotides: TGTGCCATCAGTGTGACTGGGAATCAGCCCCAGCATTTT. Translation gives CAISVTGNQPQHF.

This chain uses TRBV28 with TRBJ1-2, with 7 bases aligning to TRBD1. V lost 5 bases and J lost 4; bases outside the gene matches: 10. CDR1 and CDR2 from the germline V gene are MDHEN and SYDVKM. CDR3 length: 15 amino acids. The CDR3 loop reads CASSKSIGGSYGYTF. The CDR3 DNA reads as TGTGCCAGCAGTAAGTCCATAGGGGGCAGCTATGGCTACACCTTC.

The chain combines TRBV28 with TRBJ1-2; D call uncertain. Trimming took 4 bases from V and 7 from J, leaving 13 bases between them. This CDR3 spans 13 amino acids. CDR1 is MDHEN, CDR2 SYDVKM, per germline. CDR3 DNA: TGTGCCAGCAGTTCCGGAGGGCTTCGTGGCTACACCTTC. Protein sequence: CASSSGGLRGYTF.

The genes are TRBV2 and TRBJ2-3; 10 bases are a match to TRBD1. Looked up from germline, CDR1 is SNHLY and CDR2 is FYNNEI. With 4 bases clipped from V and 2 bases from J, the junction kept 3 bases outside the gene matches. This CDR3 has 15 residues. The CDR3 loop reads CASSGQGAPTDTQYF. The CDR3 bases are TGTGCCAGCAGTGGACAGGGGGCGCCCACAGATACGCAGTATTTT.

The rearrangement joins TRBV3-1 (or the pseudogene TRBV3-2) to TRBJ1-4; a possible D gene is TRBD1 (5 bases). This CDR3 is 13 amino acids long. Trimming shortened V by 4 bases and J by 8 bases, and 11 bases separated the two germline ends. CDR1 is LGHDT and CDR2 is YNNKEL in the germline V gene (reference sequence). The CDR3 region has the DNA TGTGCCAGCAGCCTACGGGGGGAGGAAAAACTGTTTTTT. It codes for CASSLRGEEKLFF.

The CDR3 DNA sequence: TGTGCCAGCAGTGACGAGGCGAGGAACACTGAAGCTTTCTTT. The encoded protein is CASSDEARNTEAFF. The chain joins TRBV6-1 to TRBJ1-1; D gene ambiguous. The germline V and J ends were trimmed by 3 bases and 1 base, with 9 bases remaining between them. This CDR3 is built from 14 residues. The germline CDR1 and CDR2 sequences are MNHNS and SASEGT.

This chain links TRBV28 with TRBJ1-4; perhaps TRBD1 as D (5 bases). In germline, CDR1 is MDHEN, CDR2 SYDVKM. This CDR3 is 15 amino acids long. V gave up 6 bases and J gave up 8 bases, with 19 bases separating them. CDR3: CASSQVRGVREKLFF. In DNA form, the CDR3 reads TGTGCCAGCAGCCAAGTTAGGGGTGTCCGGGAAAAACTGTTTTTT.

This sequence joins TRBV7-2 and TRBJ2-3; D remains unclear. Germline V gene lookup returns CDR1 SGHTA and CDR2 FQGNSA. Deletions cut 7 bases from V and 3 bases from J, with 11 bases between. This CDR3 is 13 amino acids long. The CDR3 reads CASTSLGTDTQYF. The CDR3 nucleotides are TGTGCCAGCACCTCTCTAGGAACAGATACGCAGTATTTT. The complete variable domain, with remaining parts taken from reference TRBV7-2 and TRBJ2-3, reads GAGVSQSPSNKVTEKGKDVELRCDPISGHTALYWYRQSLGQGLEFLIYFQGNSAPDKSGLPSDRFSAERTGGSVSTLTIQRTQQEDSAVYLCASTSLGTDTQYFGPGTRLTVL.

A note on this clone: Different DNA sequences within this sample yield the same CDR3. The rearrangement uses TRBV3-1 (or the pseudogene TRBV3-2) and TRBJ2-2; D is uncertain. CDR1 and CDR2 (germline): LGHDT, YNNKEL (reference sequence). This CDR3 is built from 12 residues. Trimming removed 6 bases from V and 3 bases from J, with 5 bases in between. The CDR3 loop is CASSSYTGELFF. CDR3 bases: TGTGCCAGCAGTTCATACACCGGGGAGCTGTTTTTT.

CDR3 amino acids: CASTGGAGGGYTF. As DNA, the CDR3 is TGTGCCAGCACCGGGGGGGCCGGAGGCGGCTACACCTTC. The chain recombines TRBV28 with TRBJ1-2, with a weak D call TRBD1 (6 bases). V dropped 7 bases and J dropped 8 bases, with 17 bases sitting between them. The CDR3 consists of 13 residues. CDR1 is MDHEN, CDR2 SYDVKM, per germline.

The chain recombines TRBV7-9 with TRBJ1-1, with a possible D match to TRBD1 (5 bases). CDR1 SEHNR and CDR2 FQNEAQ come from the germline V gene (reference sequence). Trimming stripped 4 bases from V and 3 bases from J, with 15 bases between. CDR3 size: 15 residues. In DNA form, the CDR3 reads TGTGCCAGCAGCTCCTTCGGAGGAGGGGACACTGAAGCTTTCTTT. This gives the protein CASSSFGGGDTEAFF. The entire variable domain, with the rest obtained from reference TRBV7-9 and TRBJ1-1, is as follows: DTGVSQNPRHKITKRGQNVTFRCDPISEHNRLYWYRQTLGQGPEFLTYFQNEAQLEKSRLLSDRFSAERPKGSFSTLEIQRTEQGDSAMYLCASSSFGGGDTEAFFGQGTRLTVV.

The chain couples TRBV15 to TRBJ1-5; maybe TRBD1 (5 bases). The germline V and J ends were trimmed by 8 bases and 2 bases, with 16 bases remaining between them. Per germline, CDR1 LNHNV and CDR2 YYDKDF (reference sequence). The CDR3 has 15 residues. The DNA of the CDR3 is TGTGCCACCGGGGTGGGGGGGAGAGGCAATCAGCCCCAGCATTTT. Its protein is CATGVGGRGNQPQHF. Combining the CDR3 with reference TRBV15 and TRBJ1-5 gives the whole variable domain DAMVIQNPRYQVTQFGKPVTLSCSQTLNHNVMYWYQQKSSQAPKLLFHYYDKDFNNEADTPDNFQSRRPNTSFCFLDIRSPGLGDTAMYLCATGVGGRGNQPQHFGDGTRLSIL.

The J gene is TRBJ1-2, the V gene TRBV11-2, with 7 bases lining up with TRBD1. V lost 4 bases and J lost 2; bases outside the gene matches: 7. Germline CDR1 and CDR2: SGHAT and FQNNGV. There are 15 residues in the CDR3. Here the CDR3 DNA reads TGTGCCAGCAGCTCCGGACAGGTCTTCAACTATGGCTACACCTTC. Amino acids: CASSSGQVFNYGYTF.

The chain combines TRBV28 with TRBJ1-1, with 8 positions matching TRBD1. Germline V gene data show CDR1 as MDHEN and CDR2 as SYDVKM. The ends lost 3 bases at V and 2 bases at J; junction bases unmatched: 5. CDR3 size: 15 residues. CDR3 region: CASSFFGQGNTEAFF. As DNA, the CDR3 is TGTGCCAGCAGTTTCTTCGGACAGGGCAACACTGAAGCTTTCTTT.

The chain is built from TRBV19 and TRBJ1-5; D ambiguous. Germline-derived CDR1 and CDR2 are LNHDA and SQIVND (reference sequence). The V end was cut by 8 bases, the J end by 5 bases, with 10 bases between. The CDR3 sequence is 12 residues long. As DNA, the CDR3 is TGTGCCAGTCCCCTGAGGGATCAGCCCCAGCATTTT. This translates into CASPLRDQPQHF.

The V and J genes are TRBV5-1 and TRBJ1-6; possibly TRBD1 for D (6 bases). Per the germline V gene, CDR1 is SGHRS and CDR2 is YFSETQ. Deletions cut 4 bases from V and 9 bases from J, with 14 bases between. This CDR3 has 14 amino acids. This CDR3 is CASSRDNGVSPLHF. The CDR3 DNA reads TGCGCCAGCAGCCGGGACAATGGGGTTTCACCCCTCCACTTT.

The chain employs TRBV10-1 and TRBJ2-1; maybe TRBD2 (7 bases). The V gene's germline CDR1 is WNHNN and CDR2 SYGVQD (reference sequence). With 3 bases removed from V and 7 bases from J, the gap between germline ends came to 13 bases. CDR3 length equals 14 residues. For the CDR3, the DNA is TGCGCCAGCAGTGACCGGGGAGGGGGGAATGAGCAGTTCTTC. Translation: CASSDRGGGNEQFF.

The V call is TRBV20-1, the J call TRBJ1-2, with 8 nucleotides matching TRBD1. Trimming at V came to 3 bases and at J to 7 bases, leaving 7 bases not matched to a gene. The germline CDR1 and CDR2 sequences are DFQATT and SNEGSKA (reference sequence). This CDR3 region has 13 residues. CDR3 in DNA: TGCAGTGCTAGTCCGCAGGGGGCGGGTGGCTACACCTTC. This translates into CSASPQGAGGYTF.

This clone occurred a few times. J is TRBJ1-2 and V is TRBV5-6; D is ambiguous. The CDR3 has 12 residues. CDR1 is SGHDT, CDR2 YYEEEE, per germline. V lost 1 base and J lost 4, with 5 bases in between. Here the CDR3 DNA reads TGTGCCAGCAGCTTGCCTCCCTATGGCTACACCTTC. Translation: CASSLPPYGYTF.

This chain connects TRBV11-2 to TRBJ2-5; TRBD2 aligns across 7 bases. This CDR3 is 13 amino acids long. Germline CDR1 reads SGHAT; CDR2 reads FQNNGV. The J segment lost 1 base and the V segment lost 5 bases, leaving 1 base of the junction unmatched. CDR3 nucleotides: TGTGCCAGCAGCGGGGGGGGCCAAGAGACCCAGTACTTC. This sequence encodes CASSGGGQETQYF.